These 9 T cell receptor beta chains came from one sample sequenced in a study of T cells after yellow fever vaccination. MiXCR, applied by TCRdb to the 5' RACE reads, yields one record per CDR3 protein. Counted here are over 250,000 distinct CDR3 sequences, roughly 4.8% occurring once; the ten biggest clones make up 2.5% to 4%. Here the sequenced sample was CD4+ T cells sorted from PBMCs, taken on the day of the yellow fever booster vaccination. The receptors derive from a man between 18 and 29 years old who received the YFV17D yellow fever vaccine.

This clonotype was seen a handful of times. The chain has TRBV4-3 and TRBJ2-3; 12 bases align to TRBD2. J lost 5 bases, V lost 0 bases, and 9 bases had no gene match. Germline assignment: CDR1 LGHNA and CDR2 YSLEER. This CDR3 contains 18 residues. CDR3 residues: CASSQEGPSGGAGDTQYF. Written as DNA, the CDR3 is TGCGCCAGCAGCCAAGAGGGTCCTAGCGGGGGGGCAGGAGATACGCAGTATTTT.

This clonotype was recorded a few times. The rearrangement links TRBV14 to TRBJ1-4; D is ambiguous. This CDR3 is built from 14 residues. Trimming removed 4 bases at V and 8 bases at J, with 14 bases between. Germline-derived CDR1 and CDR2 are SGHDN and FVKESK. CDR3 residues: CASSPLLSSEKLFF. CDR3 coding DNA: TGTGCCAGCAGCCCACTCCTCTCGAGCGAAAAACTGTTTTTT.

The sample holds many counts of this clonotype. CDR3 in DNA: TGTGCCAGCAGCCAAGGGCTAGAGGGCAATGAGCAGTTCTTC. This encodes CASSQGLEGNEQFF. The gene calls are TRBV3-1 and TRBJ2-1, with D perhaps TRBD2 (5 bases). The germline CDR1 and CDR2 sequences are LGHDT and YNNKEL (reference sequence). Trimming left V 1 base short and J 6 bases short, with 10 bases between. There are 14 residues in the CDR3.

This clonotype has a count of ten or more. V usage is TRBV3-1 and J usage is TRBJ2-4; unclear D gene. Trimming took off 4 bases at V and 0 bases at J, with 10 bases between the two ends. The germline gives CDR1 LGHDT, CDR2 YNNKEL (reference sequence). This CDR3 is 15 amino acids long. CDR3 amino acids: CASSPAILAKNIQYF. The CDR3 DNA sequence: TGTGCCAGCAGCCCCGCAATTCTAGCCAAAAACATTCAGTACTTC.

This clonotype has a handful of counts. The CDR3 sequence: CASSLFLAGGHTQYF. CDR3 nucleotide sequence: TGTGCCAGCAGTTTATTTCTAGCGGGGGGTCATACGCAGTATTTT. The gene calls are TRBV28 and TRBJ2-3; 11 bases align to TRBD2. The CDR3 has 15 residues. V lost 1 base and J lost 7; bases outside the gene matches: 4. The germline V gene has CDR1 MDHEN and CDR2 SYDVKM.

The chain recombines TRBV20-1 with TRBJ1-4, with D hard to call. Trimming took 3 bases from V and 7 from J, leaving 12 bases between them. Germline V gene lookup returns CDR1 DFQATT and CDR2 SNEGSKA (reference sequence). CDR3 length: 13 amino acids. CDR3 amino acids: CSARGLKFEKLFF. The DNA for the CDR3 is TGCAGTGCTAGGGGGTTGAAGTTTGAAAAACTGTTTTTT.

This clonotype was observed a handful of times. The chain has TRBV5-1 and TRBJ2-5; D perhaps matches TRBD2 (5 bases). The CDR3 runs to 15 residues. V lost 0 bases, J lost 5 bases, and 14 bases lay in between. Germline V gives CDR1 SGHRS, CDR2 YFSETQ. Here the CDR3 reads CASSLDRLGSETQYF. The DNA of the CDR3 is TGCGCCAGCAGCTTGGACCGTTTAGGGAGTGAGACCCAGTACTTC.

This rearrangement joins TRBV28 to TRBJ1-2; D possibly corresponds to TRBD1 (5 bases). CDR3 length: 14 residues. From germline, CDR1 is MDHEN and CDR2 SYDVKM. Trimming left V 3 bases short and J 4 bases short, with 12 bases between. CDR3 sequence reads: CASSLDPGTYGYTF. CDR3 DNA sequence: TGTGCCAGCAGTTTGGATCCGGGGACCTATGGCTACACCTTC.

As for this clonotype: This may be a read error, as it is one base from a much larger clone. The genes are TRBV28 and TRBJ2-1; 11 bases line up with TRBD1. In germline, CDR1 is MDHEN, CDR2 SYDVKM. CDR3 length equals 15 residues. In DNA form, the CDR3 reads TGTGCCAGCAGTTTCAGGACAGGGGGCTACACTGAGCAGTTCTTC. Translation: CASSFRTGGYTEQFF. Based on the CDR3 plus reference TRBV28 and TRBJ2-1, the full variable domain is DVKVTQSSRYLVKRTGEKVFLECVQDMDHENMFWYRQDPGLGLRLIYFSYDVKMKEKGDIPEGYSVSREKKERFSLILESASTNQTSMYLCASSFRTGGYTEQFFGPGTRLTVL.